This TCR beta chain was observed in a study of immune evolution from preneoplasia to lung adenocarcinoma. Points from the study as a whole: Clonality was highest in normal lung, lower in later-stage lesions apparently.

Regarding this clone: The antigen is not known.

Unmatched junction bases numbered 4, after V lost 0 bases and J lost 7 bases. Germline V gives CDR1 SGHRS, CDR2 YFSETQ. The CDR3 consists of 15 residues. Between the mid-2010s and the late 2010s, patients underwent resection in Japan or China. Histologic diagnosis was independently verified by two lung pathologists. Measured with immunoSEQ multiplex PCR; TCRdb has only the in-frame clones, and not every one. The repertoire holds roughly 5,400 clones, about four fifths seen once, with around a tenth in the top ten. This clonotype was obtained from an older donor with lung adenocarcinoma. This chain connects TRBV5-1 to TRBJ2-1; 10 bases map to TRBD1. The sequenced material came from FFPE adjacent normal lung tissue. This chain's CDR3 is CASSLGQGAGNEQFF. CDR3 bases: TGCGCCAGCAGCTTGGGACAGGGGGCGGGGAATGAGCAGTTCTTC.